One and the same sample provided the 29 T cell receptor beta chains below, sequenced in a study of patients and donors after allogeneic stem cell transplantation (dated by TCRdb to the early 2020s). Library creation used RT-PCR. Sequencing was carried out with a NextSeq 550. TCRdb reran the public reads through fastp at Q25 and MiXCR, keeping productive beta chains. All rows with the same CDR3 protein become a single entry with the most common DNA and genes. In all, the sample holds 800,000 to 1,000,000 distinct CDR3 sequences, and under 20% of those were seen once. The ten largest clones represent roughly 6% of the sample. The specimen sequenced was blood, either unsorted or a sorted T cell fraction (not recorded which). These receptors came from a human donor who was either an allogeneic HSCT recipient or a stem cell or donor lymphocyte infusion donor (not recorded which). It is not recorded whose cells these are; they may come from a transplant donor.

V usage is TRBV20-1 and J usage is TRBJ2-7, with D uncertain. The CDR3 consists of 11 residues. Germline loops: CDR1 DFQATT, CDR2 SNEGSKA (reference sequence). The chain's CDR3 is CSSSDRREQYF. CDR3 DNA sequence: TGCAGCTCTTCAGACCGCCGGGAGCAGTACTTC.

V usage is TRBV20-1 and J usage is TRBJ2-5; perhaps D is TRBD1 or TRBD2 (5 bases each). Trimming cost V 2 bases and J 5 bases, with 9 bases left between them. This CDR3 has 12 amino acids. CDR1 DFQATT and CDR2 SNEGSKA come from the germline V gene (reference sequence). The CDR3, as DNA: TGCAGTGCTAGATTGAGGGGCGAGACCCAGTACTTC. It codes for CSARLRGETQYF.

This clonotype came up a few times. The V and J genes are TRBV12-3 or TRBV12-4 and TRBJ2-3, with 7 bases aligning to TRBD1. The CDR3 spans 15 residues. The V gene end was trimmed by 6 bases and the J gene end by 2 bases; junction bases not matched to a gene: 8. CDR3 sequence reads: CASSNRQGFTDTQYF. Written as DNA, the CDR3 is TGTGCCAGCAGCAATCGACAGGGTTTCACAGATACGCAGTATTTT.

In its sample, this clonotype was seen a few times. The rearrangement links TRBV9 to TRBJ1-1; D uncertain. CDR1 SGDLS and CDR2 YYNGEE come from the germline V gene. The CDR3 is 14 residues long. V lost 0 bases and J 4 bases, leaving 10 bases between the germline ends. The CDR3 is CASSVDWRATEAFF. The CDR3 region has the DNA TGTGCCAGCAGCGTAGATTGGAGAGCCACTGAAGCTTTCTTT.

This clonotype was counted many times. The chain uses TRBV7-9 and TRBJ1-5, with 9 bases identical to TRBD1. Germline V gene lookup returns CDR1 SEHNR and CDR2 FQNEAQ (reference sequence). Germline trimming cut 4 bases from V and 5 bases from J; bases unmatched to any gene: 12. CDR3 length equals 17 residues. CDR3 sequence reads: CASSSMTGGRGHQPQHF. CDR3 coding DNA: TGTGCCAGCAGCTCTATGACAGGGGGACGAGGGCATCAGCCCCAGCATTTT.

This rearrangement joins TRBV3-1 to TRBJ2-7; 8 nucleotides line up with TRBD2. CDR3 size: 16 residues. Germline CDR1 reads LGHDT; CDR2 reads YNNKEL (reference sequence). The J segment lost 7 bases and the V segment lost 0 bases, leaving 11 bases of the junction unmatched. The CDR3 here is CASSQDGRGLAIEQYF. CDR3 nucleotides: TGTGCCAGCAGCCAAGATGGTCGCGGACTAGCAATTGAGCAGTACTTC.

This clonotype was counted only a few times. J is TRBJ2-1 and V is TRBV18; TRBD2 might be the D (6 bases). Germline CDR1 reads KGHSH; CDR2 reads LQKENI. Trimming left V 1 base short and J 7 bases short, with 17 bases between. The length of the CDR3 is 16 residues. CDR3 region: CASSPRGRSLGNEQFF. For the CDR3, the DNA is TGTGCCAGCTCACCACGAGGGAGGTCCCTGGGTAATGAGCAGTTCTTC.

This clonotype was counted between two and nine times. The chain joins TRBV20-1 to TRBJ2-3; TRBD2 matches at 10 bases. The CDR3 has 17 residues. CDR1 is DFQATT, CDR2 SNEGSKA, per germline (reference sequence). Losses at the gene ends were 3 bases for V and 2 bases for J; bases not matched to a gene: 11. The CDR3: CSARVWSSGSVTDTQYF. The CDR3 DNA sequence: TGCAGTGCTAGGGTGTGGTCTAGCGGGAGTGTCACAGATACGCAGTATTTT.

The chain combines TRBV2 with TRBJ2-7; 7 nucleotides match TRBD2. The CDR3 is made up of 15 amino acids. Germline CDR1 is SNHLY and CDR2 is FYNNEI. The J segment lost 2 bases and the V segment lost 6 bases, leaving 10 bases of the junction unmatched. The CDR3 bases are TGTGCCAGCAGACCTCGAGCGGGACGCACCTACGAGCAGTACTTC. Translation: CASRPRAGRTYEQYF.

The chain links TRBV20-1 to TRBJ2-3; 7 nucleotides match TRBD1. The V and J ends lost 3 bases and 4 bases, in that order; junction bases with no gene match: 4. Per germline, CDR1 DFQATT and CDR2 SNEGSKA (reference sequence). This CDR3 region has 13 residues. The DNA of the CDR3 is TGCAGTGCTAGTTGGCAGGGGGCAGATACGCAGTATTTT. Its protein product is CSASWQGADTQYF.

CDR3 in DNA: TGCAGTGCTGCCACTAGCTACCCGAGCACAGATACGCAGTATTTT. It translates to CSAATSYPSTDTQYF. The gene calls are TRBV20-1 and TRBJ2-3; tentative D call: TRBD2 (6 bases). This CDR3 region has 15 residues. Between the trimmed V and J ends, which lost 5 bases and 0 bases, there was a span of 15 bases. Looked up from germline, CDR1 is DFQATT and CDR2 is SNEGSKA (reference sequence).

The chain employs TRBV5-1 and TRBJ1-3, with TRBD1 matching 7 bases. Germline V gene lookup returns CDR1 SGHRS and CDR2 YFSETQ. The CDR3 length is 17 residues. J lost 2 bases, V lost 4 bases, and 12 bases had no gene match. The CDR3 sequence is CASSLRGRGLPGNTIYF. In nucleotides, the CDR3 is TGCGCCAGCAGCCTTCGGGGCAGGGGGTTACCTGGAAACACCATATATTTT. The whole variable domain, filled in from reference TRBV5-1 and TRBJ1-3, reads KAGVTQTPRYLIKTRGQQVTLSCSPISGHRSVSWYQQTPGQGLQFLFEYFSETQRNKGNFPGRFSGRQFSNSRSEMNVSTLELGDSALYLCASSLRGRGLPGNTIYFGEGSWLTVV.

The CDR3 region has the DNA TGCGCCAGCAGCCAAAACCCAGGGCATCTCATGAACACTGAAGCTTTCTTT. Translated, it gives CASSQNPGHLMNTEAFF. The J gene is TRBJ1-1, the V gene TRBV4-1, with a possible D match to TRBD1 (5 bases). CDR3 length: 17 residues. The germline V and J ends were trimmed by 2 bases and 0 bases, with 16 bases remaining between them. Germline CDR1 MGHRA, CDR2 YSYEKL.

This chain joins TRBV20-1 and TRBJ2-1, with 7 bases identical to TRBD2. The length of the CDR3 is 15 residues. CDR1 DFQATT and CDR2 SNEGSKA come from the germline V gene (reference sequence). V lost 3 bases and J lost 3; bases outside the gene matches: 8. CDR3 nucleotides: TGCAGTGCTAGTAGTCTAGCGGAATTCTACAATGAGCAGTTCTTC. This encodes CSASSLAEFYNEQFF.

The sample holds a few counts of this clonotype. V is TRBV7-9 and J is TRBJ1-2; D ambiguous. V lost 5 bases to trimming and J lost 8 bases, with 9 bases between them. Germline CDR1 SEHNR, CDR2 FQNEAQ (reference sequence). The CDR3 is 11 residues long. The CDR3 is CASSAVGGYTF. CDR3 DNA: TGTGCCAGCAGCGCAGTAGGGGGCTACACCTTC.

This clonotype was counted a few times. The chain carries TRBV7-6 and TRBJ1-1, with D uncertain. Germline values: CDR1 SGHVS, CDR2 FNYEAQ. V lost 5 bases and J lost 4, with 11 bases in between. This CDR3 is 13 amino acids long. For the CDR3, the DNA is TGTGCCAGCAGCCCGGAAGGAGGCACTGAAGCTTTCTTT. Translated, it gives CASSPEGGTEAFF.

This clonotype was detected only once. V is TRBV30 and J is TRBJ2-5; 7 bases match TRBD1. The CDR3 sequence is 11 residues long. The junction had 3 bases not matched to a gene; V was cut back by 8 bases and J by 3 bases. The V gene's germline CDR1 is GTSNPN and CDR2 SVGIG (reference sequence). The CDR3 region is CATGTEETQYF. The CDR3 DNA reads TGTGCCACAGGGACAGAAGAGACCCAGTACTTC.

The genes are TRBV12-3 or TRBV12-4 and TRBJ1-2, with D uncertain. The V and J ends lost 6 bases and 8 bases respectively, with 13 bases between them. This CDR3 is built from 12 residues. The CDR3 protein is CASRNRPEGYTF. The CDR3 DNA is TGTGCCAGCAGAAACCGACCCGAGGGCTACACCTTC.

This clonotype appeared a few times. CDR3 coding DNA: TGCGCCAGCAGTGTCACGGGACAGGCCTACAATGAGCAGTTCTTC. This codes for CASSVTGQAYNEQFF. The J gene is TRBJ2-1, the V gene TRBV5-1; 8 nucleotides align to TRBD1. Trimming cost V 5 bases and J 2 bases; bases outside gene matches: 6. Looked up from germline, CDR1 is SGHRS and CDR2 is YFSETQ. The CDR3 length is 15 residues.

V is TRBV29-1 and J is TRBJ1-1; no reliable D call. V lost 4 bases and J 8 bases, leaving 11 bases between the germline ends. CDR1 SQVTM and CDR2 ANQGSEA come from the germline V gene. CDR3 length: 11 residues. The CDR3 reads CSVVYRWEAFF. For the CDR3, the DNA is TGCAGCGTTGTTTACCGCTGGGAAGCTTTCTTT. The full variable domain, its missing parts supplied by reference TRBV29-1 and TRBJ1-1, is SAVISQKPSRDICQRGTSLTIQCQVDSQVTMMFWYRQQPGQSLTLIATANQGSEATYESGFVIDKFPISRPNLTFSTLTVSNMSPEDSSIYLCSVVYRWEAFFGQGTRLTVV.

V is TRBV6-1 and J is TRBJ1-1; maybe TRBD1 (6 bases). With 2 bases removed from V and 4 bases from J, the gap between germline ends came to 11 bases. Germline CDR1 reads MNHNS; CDR2 reads SASEGT. The length of the CDR3 is 14 residues. In DNA form, the CDR3 reads TGTGCCAGCAGTGAACCCAACAGGGTCACTGAAGCTTTCTTT. It translates to CASSEPNRVTEAFF.

This clonotype appeared a few times. The CDR3 sequence is CASSRTTGQGNYGYTF. CDR3 in DNA: TGTGCCAGCAGTAGAACGACTGGACAGGGGAACTATGGCTACACCTTC. The chain employs TRBV27 and TRBJ1-2; TRBD1 matches at 9 bases. CDR1 is MNHEY and CDR2 is SMNVEV in the germline V gene (reference sequence). Trimming took 5 bases from V and 2 from J; bases not matched to a gene: 9. The CDR3 loop spans 16 amino acids.

This clonotype was seen more than once but under ten times. V gene TRBV2 combines with J gene TRBJ2-7; TRBD1 is a possible D gene (5 bases). Germline V CDR1 and CDR2: SNHLY, FYNNEI. There are 16 residues in the CDR3. Deletions cut 6 bases from V and 0 bases from J, with 18 bases between. The CDR3 DNA reads TGTGCCAGCAGACCCAAAGCGACAGATATCTCCTACGAGCAGTACTTC. Residues: CASRPKATDISYEQYF.

The CDR3 nucleotides read TGTGCCAGCAGTTTTTCACTAGCGGGAGATTTTTGGCATGAGCAGTTCTTC. Its protein is CASSFSLAGDFWHEQFF. The chain is built from TRBV12-3 or TRBV12-4 and TRBJ2-1; 11 bases are a match to TRBD2. The J segment lost 8 bases and the V segment lost 3 bases, leaving 12 bases of the junction unmatched. CDR3 length equals 17 residues.

This clonotype was observed a few times. The rearrangement links TRBV29-1 to TRBJ2-7; D possibly matches TRBD1 or TRBD2 (5 bases each). Germline CDR1 is SQVTM and CDR2 is ANQGSEA. The V end lost 7 bases, the J end lost 2 bases, and 24 bases lay between the germline ends. This CDR3 spans 16 amino acids. In DNA form, the CDR3 reads TGCAGCGCCTGCCTGGGACGGTCCGCGAAGGCCTACGAGCAGTACTTC. As protein: CSACLGRSAKAYEQYF.

This rearrangement joins TRBV18 to TRBJ1-1; D gene uncertain. Germline V gene data show CDR1 as KGHSH and CDR2 as LQKENI. The CDR3 spans 15 residues. The V gene lost 4 bases and the J gene lost 2 bases, with 14 bases spanning the gap. CDR3 in amino acids: CASSQPEVQNTEAFF. CDR3 coding DNA: TGTGCCAGCTCACAACCGGAGGTCCAAAACACTGAAGCTTTCTTT.

This clonotype occurred a few times. The chain combines TRBV4-1 with TRBJ1-2; unclear D gene. The CDR3 runs 12 residues. With 9 bases removed from V and 2 bases from J, the gap between germline ends came to 10 bases. Looked up from germline, CDR1 is MGHRA and CDR2 is YSYEKL. The CDR3 DNA sequence: TGCGCCAGTTTCAGGATAAACTATGGCTACACCTTC. Encoded protein: CASFRINYGYTF.

This clonotype was seen a few times. The chain recombines TRBV19 with TRBJ1-6; TRBD1 matches at 7 bases. The V segment lost 5 bases and the J segment 7 bases; nucleotides outside the gene matches: 8. Germline V CDR1 and CDR2: LNHDA, SQIVND (reference sequence). The CDR3 is made up of 15 amino acids. This chain's CDR3 is CASSPTGARNSPLHF. CDR3 in DNA: TGTGCCAGTAGTCCAACAGGGGCTAGAAATTCACCCCTCCACTTT.

The CDR3 reads CASSLRDQGQYF. CDR3 nucleotides: TGTGCCAGCAGCCTCCGGGACCAGGGGCAGTATTTT. This rearrangement joins TRBV4-2 to TRBJ2-3; D could derive from TRBD1 or TRBD2 (5 bases each). V was clipped by 4 bases and J by 11 bases, with 13 bases between them. The length of the CDR3 is 12 residues. Germline CDR1 is LGHNA and CDR2 is YNFKEQ.